This record looks at one TCR beta chain sequence and its context. This sample is part of a study of tumour-infiltrating T cells in Burkitt lymphoma. Across the whole study: Productive clonality predicted overall and progression-free survival.

The CDR3 runs to 13 residues. V shed 7 bases and J shed 6 bases, with 13 bases lying between them. CDR1 and CDR2 from the germline V gene are SGHNT and YYREEE (reference sequence). Only in-frame clones appear in the TCRdb table, and some are missing; sequencing was by immunoSEQ multiplex PCR. The sample lists about 17,000 clones, almost 80% seen once, with under 2.5% in the top ten. Sequencing was performed on tumor tissue. The gene calls are TRBV5-4 and TRBJ2-2; D gene uncertain. This TCR derives from a human donor with diffuse large B-cell lymphoma. This CDR3 is CASSRESAGELFF. The CDR3 DNA follows: TGTGCCAGCTCGAGAGAATCTGCCGGGGAGCTGTTTTTT. Complete variable domain (other parts from reference TRBV5-4 and TRBJ2-2): ETGVTQSPTHLIKTRGQQVTLRCSSQSGHNTVSWYQQALGQGPQFIFQYYREEENGRGNFPPRFSGLQFPNYSSELNVNALELDDSALYLCASSRESAGELFFGEGSRLTVL.